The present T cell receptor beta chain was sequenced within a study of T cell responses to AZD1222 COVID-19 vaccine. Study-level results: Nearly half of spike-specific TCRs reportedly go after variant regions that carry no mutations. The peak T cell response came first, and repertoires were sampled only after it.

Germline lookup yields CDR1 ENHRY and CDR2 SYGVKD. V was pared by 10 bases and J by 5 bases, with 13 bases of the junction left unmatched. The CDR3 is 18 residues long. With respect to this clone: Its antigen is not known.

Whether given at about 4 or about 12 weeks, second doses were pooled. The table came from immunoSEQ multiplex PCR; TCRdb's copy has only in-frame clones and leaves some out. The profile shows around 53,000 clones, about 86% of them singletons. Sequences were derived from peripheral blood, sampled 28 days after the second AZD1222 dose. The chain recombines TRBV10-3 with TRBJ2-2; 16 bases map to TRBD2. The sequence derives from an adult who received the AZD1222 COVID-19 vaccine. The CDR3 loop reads CATAPGLAGGPETGELFF. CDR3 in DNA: TGTGCCACCGCCCCGGGACTAGCGGGAGGGCCGGAAACCGGGGAGCTGTTTTTT.